This T cell receptor beta chain comes out of a study of T cells after yellow fever vaccination (dated by TCRdb to the late 2010s). A note on the overall study: Libraries from fractions with low cell numbers were prepared with the SMART-Seq v4 Ultra Low Input RNA kit. Bulk TCR alpha and beta repertoires were sequenced longitudinally to track T-cell clones before and after primary and booster YFV17D yellow fever vaccination. Blood samples were taken at several timepoints before and after primary and secondary immunization, and bulk PBMC replicates and cell subsets were isolated. Two healthy male donors, one aged 18 to 30 and one aged 30 to 40 years, made up the cohort.

Broad study findings and their caveats: FACS-sorted repertoires could contain abundant contaminating clonotypes from the bulk population, so computational filtering was required. A small fraction of clonotypes showed up in both the CD4 and CD8 compartments, probably as a result of convergent recombination. The secondary T-cell response was found to be weaker but faster than the primary response, with a peak reached on day 5 rather than on day 15. Because the study included only a couple of donors, the extent to which the findings can be generalized is limited. Most clones expanded after primary vaccination (almost 97% of CD4 and roughly 90% of CD8) were re-detected after the booster, suggesting that broad memory maintenance occurred.

TCR cDNA was synthesized by 5'RACE template switching, through which a universal primer site and unique molecular identifiers were introduced. Priming of cDNA synthesis was performed from both the TCR alpha and TCR beta constant segments. Library amplification used two PCR steps, and the second PCR step added sample barcodes and sequencing adapters. Sequencing of the libraries was done on either Illumina HiSeq 2500 (2x100 bp) or NovaSeq (2x150 bp). The authors' analysis ran thus. MIGEC was used to demultiplex reads and collapse the reads into UMI consensus sequences, and MiXCR was used for V(D)J alignment. Using edgeR on replicate PBMC samples, clonotypes were called vaccine-responding if FDR was below 0.01 and the log2 fold change was above 5 up to day 15. Bulk clonotypes were assigned CD4 or CD8 identity according to which sequenced CD4 or CD8 repertoire held them at higher abundance. Clones were called with MiXCR by TCRdb after fastp trimmed the public reads at Q25, and only in-frame beta chains were retained. Entries are consolidated by CDR3 protein sequence, retaining the most common genes and DNA. TCRdb assigned the V and J calls; the authors' analysis was not used. The sample table holds approximately 580,000 distinct CDR3 sequences, of which 17% were seen once. The ten biggest clones cover 17% of the sample.

The label giving this sample's treatment or condition can be read as: live attenuated yellow fever vaccine strain. Two biological replicates of bulk PBMCs were collected at each blood-draw timepoint. PBMCs were isolated from peripheral blood using a standard Ficoll-Paque protocol. TriZol was used to extract RNA from bulk PBMCs, from CD4 and CD8 fractions, and from dextramer-positive and dextramer-negative fractions. Notes on this clonotype: The clone's antigen remains unknown. Base qualities are not at hand, and no much larger clone is one base apart.

Sequenced here: PBMCs, sampled 5 days after the first yellow fever vaccination. This sequence was found in a man between 18 and 35 years old who received the YFV17D yellow fever vaccine.

The nucleotide sequence is given as TGTGCCAGCAGTGAATATTCGGCCAGCCCAGATACGCAGTATTTT. This translates into CASSEYSASPDTQYF. The rearrangement joined TRBV25-1 to TRBJ2-3, with the identity of the D gene unclear. From its cysteine to its phenylalanine, the CDR3 spans 15 amino acids. The read is trimmed to its CDR3 DNA, 45 bases read in frame from base 1. V was cut back by 0 bases and J by 4 bases, leaving a gap of 11 bases between them. Per the germline V gene, MGHDK is the CDR1 and SYGVNS is the CDR2.